This T cell receptor (beta chain) was observed in a study of blood T cell repertoires in COVID-19. Overall study: Acute and convalescent COVID-19 samples came from the United States, Italy and Spain. T cells, B-cell-depleted T cells, or PBMCs provided the cDNA or gDNA that served as material.

Per the authors' pipeline: Estimates of nucleated cell counts were drawn from the amplification of reference gene primers. Data came from immunoSEQ multiplex PCR; TCRdb stores just in-frame clones and leaves some out. The DNA was the basis for D and trimming; V, J and clone size are from that table. The sample holds approximately 140,000 clones, just under 90% seen once. The germline V gene has CDR1 SGHNT and CDR2 YYREEE (reference sequence). There are 18 residues in the CDR3. Trimming cost V 0 bases and J 1 base; bases outside gene matches: 10. V and J are TRBV5-4 and TRBJ1-1; 9 bases are shared with TRBD1. This sequence originates from a woman in her 40s with acute or convalescent COVID-19. The sequenced sample consisted of peripheral blood. The CDR3 DNA reads TGTGCCAGCAGCTTGGGGGGACAGGGAGGGGCCCCGAACACTGAAGCTTTCTTT. Its translation: CASSLGGQGGAPNTEAFF.